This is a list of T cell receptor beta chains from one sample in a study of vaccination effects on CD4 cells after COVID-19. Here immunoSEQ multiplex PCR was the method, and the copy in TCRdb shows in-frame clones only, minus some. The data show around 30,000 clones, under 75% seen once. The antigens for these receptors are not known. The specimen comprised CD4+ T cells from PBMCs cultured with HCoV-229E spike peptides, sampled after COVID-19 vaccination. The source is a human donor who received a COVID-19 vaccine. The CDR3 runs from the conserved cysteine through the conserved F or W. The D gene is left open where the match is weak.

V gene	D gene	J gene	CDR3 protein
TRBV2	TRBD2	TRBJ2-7	CASNRLAPGLAQDEQYF
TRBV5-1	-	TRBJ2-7	CASSLGDHEQYF
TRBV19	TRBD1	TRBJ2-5	CASSPTGEVTQYF
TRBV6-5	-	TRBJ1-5	CASNSGAEFNQPQHF
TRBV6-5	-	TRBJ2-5	CASSFTGYQETQYF
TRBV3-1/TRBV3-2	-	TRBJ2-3	CASSQGLYGTDTQYF
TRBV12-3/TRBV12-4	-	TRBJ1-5	CASSLDDGEPQHF
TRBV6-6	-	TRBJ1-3	CASSYGRAADGNTIYF
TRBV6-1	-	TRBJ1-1	CASSESIGGGEAFF
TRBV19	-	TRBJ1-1	CASSIGGYTEAFF
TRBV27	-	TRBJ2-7	CASSLVLGRNEQYF
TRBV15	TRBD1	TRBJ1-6	CATSRPGQGNSPLHF
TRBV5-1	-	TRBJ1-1	CASSLDATTEAFF
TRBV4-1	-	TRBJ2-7	CASSQGRWSSYEQYF
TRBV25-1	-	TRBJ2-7	CASSESLTSSGRYEQYF
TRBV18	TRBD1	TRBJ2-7	CASSPGQGSYEQYF
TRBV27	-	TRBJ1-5	CASSFIGNQPQHF
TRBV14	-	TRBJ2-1	CASSLIVAEQFF
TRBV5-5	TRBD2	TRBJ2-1	CASSSLSGRAINEQFF
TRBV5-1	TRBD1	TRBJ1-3	CASGTGTNTIYF
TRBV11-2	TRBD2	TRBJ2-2	CASSQAIAGGSGELFF
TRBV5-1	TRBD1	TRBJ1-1	CASSLGGTVNTEAFF
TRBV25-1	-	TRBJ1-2	CASGRGHHYGYTF
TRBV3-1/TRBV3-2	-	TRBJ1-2	CASSPSDYGYTF
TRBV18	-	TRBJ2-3	CASSPQLTTTDTQYF
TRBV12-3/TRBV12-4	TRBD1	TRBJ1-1	CASRPTGFSEAFF
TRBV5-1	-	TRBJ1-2	CASSVDSTNYGYTF
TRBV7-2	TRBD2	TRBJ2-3	CASSLVSGGDVDTQYF
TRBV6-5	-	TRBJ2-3	CASRLITDTQYF